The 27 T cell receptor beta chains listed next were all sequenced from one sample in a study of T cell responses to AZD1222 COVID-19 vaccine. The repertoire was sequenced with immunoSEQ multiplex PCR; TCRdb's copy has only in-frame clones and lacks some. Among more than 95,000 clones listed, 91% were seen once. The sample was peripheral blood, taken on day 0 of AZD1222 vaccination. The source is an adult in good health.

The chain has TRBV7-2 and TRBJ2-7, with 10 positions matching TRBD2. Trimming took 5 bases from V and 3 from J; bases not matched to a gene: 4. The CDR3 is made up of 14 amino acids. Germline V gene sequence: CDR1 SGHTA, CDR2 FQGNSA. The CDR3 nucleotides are TGTGCCAGCAGCCAACTAGCGGGAAGCTACGAGCAGTACTTC. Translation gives CASSQLAGSYEQYF.

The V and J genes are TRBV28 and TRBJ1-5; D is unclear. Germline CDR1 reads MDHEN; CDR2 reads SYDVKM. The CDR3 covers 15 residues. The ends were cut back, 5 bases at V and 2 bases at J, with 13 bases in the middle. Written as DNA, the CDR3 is TGTGCCAGCAGTAATTTAGAAGAGGGCAATCAGCCCCAGCATTTT. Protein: CASSNLEEGNQPQHF.

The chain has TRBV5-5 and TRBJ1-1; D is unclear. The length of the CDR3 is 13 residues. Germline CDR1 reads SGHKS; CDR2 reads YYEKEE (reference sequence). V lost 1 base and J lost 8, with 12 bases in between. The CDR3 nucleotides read TGTGCCAGCAGCTTGCGGGCCCAAGGCGAAGCTTTCTTT. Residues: CASSLRAQGEAFF.

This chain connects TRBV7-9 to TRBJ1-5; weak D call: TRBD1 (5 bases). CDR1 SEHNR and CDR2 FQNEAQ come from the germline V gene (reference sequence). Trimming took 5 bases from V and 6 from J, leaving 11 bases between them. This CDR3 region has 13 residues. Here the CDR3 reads CASSEGAGQPQHF. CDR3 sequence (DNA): TGTGCCAGCAGCGAAGGGGCGGGTCAGCCCCAGCATTTT.

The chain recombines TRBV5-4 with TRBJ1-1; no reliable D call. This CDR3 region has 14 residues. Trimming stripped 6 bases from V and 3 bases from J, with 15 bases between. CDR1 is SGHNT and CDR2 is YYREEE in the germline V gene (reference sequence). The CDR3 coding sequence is TGTGCCAGCACCGATATTGTTGGGTACACTGAAGCTTTCTTT. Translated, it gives CASTDIVGYTEAFF.

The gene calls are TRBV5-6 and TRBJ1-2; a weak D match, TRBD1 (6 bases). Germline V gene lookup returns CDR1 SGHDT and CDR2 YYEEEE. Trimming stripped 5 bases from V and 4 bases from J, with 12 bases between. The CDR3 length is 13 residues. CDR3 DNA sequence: TGTGCCAGCAGTTATCAGGGGAGCTATGGCTACACCTTC. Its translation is CASSYQGSYGYTF. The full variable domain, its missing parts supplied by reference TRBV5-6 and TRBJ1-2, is DAGVTQSPTHLIKTRGQQVTLRCSPKSGHDTVSWYQQALGQGPQFIFQYYEEEERQRGNFPDRFSGHQFPNYSSELNVNALLLGDSALYLCASSYQGSYGYTFGSGTRLTVV.

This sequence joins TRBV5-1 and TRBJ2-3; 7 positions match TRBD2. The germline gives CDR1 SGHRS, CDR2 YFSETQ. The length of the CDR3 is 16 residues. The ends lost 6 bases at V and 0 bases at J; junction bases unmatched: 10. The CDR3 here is CASIWGGSSSTDTQYF. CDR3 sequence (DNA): TGCGCCAGCATCTGGGGGGGAAGTTCTAGCACAGATACGCAGTATTTT.

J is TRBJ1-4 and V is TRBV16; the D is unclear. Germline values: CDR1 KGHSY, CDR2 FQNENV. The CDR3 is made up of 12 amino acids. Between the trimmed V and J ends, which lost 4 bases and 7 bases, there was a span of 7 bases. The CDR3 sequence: CASSPQGEKLFF. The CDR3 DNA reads TGTGCCAGCAGCCCCCAAGGTGAAAAACTGTTTTTT.

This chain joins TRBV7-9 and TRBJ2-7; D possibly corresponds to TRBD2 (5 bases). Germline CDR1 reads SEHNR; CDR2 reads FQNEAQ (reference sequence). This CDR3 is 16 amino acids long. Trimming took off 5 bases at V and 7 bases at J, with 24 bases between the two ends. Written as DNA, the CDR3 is TGTGCCAGCAGCCCCCTGAGAGGAGTAGCGCGTTCGGAGCAGTACTTC. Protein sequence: CASSPLRGVARSEQYF.

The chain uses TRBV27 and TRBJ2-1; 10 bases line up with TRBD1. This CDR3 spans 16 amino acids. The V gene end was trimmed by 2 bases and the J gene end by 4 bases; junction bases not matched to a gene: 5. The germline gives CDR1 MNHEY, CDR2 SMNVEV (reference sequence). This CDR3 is CASSLKDRGRYNEQFF. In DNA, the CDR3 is TGTGCCAGCAGTTTAAAGGACAGGGGGAGGTACAATGAGCAGTTCTTC.

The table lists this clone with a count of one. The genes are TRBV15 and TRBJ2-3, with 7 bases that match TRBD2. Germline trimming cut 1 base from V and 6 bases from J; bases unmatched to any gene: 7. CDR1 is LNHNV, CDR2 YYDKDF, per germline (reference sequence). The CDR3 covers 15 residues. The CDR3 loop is CATSRGREPPDTQYF. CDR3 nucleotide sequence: TGTGCCACCAGCAGAGGGCGGGAGCCCCCGGATACGCAGTATTTT.

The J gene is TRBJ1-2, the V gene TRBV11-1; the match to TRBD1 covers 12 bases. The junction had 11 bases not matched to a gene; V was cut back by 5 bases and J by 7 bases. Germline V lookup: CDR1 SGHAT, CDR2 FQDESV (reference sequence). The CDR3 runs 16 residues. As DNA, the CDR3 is TGTGCCAGCAGCCCCGGGACAGGGGGCACGACGTTTGGCTACACCTTC. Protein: CASSPGTGGTTFGYTF.

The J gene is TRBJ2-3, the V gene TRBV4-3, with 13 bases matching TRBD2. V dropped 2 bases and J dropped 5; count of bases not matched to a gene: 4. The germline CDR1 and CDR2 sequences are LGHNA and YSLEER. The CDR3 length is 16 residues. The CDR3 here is CASSQWTSGSGDTQYF. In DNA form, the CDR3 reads TGCGCCAGCAGCCAATGGACTAGCGGGAGTGGAGATACGCAGTATTTT.

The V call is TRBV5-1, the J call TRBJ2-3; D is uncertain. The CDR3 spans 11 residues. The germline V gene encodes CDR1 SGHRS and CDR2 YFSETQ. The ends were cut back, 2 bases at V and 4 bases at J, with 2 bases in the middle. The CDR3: CASSLSDTQYF. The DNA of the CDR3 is TGCGCCAGCAGCTTATCAGATACGCAGTATTTT.

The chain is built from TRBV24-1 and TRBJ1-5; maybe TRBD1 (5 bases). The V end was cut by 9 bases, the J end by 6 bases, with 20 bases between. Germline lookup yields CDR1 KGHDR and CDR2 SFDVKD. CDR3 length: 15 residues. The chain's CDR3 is CATSNAGGSGQPQHF. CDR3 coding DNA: TGTGCCACCTCTAACGCGGGGGGTTCAGGTCAGCCCCAGCATTTT.

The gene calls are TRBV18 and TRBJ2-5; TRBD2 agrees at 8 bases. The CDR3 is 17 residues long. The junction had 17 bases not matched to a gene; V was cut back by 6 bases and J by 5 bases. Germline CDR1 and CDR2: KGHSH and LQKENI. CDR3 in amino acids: CASSWASGLLGTETQYF. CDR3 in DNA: TGTGCCAGCTCGTGGGCTAGCGGGCTCCTAGGTACGGAGACCCAGTACTTC.

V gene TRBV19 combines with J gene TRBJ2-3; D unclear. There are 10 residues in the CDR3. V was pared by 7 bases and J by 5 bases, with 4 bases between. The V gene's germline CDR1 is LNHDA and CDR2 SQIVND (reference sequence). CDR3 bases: TGTGCCAGTAAACAAGATACGCAGTATTTT. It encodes CASKQDTQYF.

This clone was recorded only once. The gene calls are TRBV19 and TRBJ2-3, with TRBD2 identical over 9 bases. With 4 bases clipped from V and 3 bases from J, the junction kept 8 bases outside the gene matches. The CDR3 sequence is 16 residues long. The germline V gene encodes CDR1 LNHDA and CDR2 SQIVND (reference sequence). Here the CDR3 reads CASSRNSGRGTDTQYF. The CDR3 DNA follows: TGTGCCAGTAGTAGAAATAGCGGGAGAGGGACAGATACGCAGTATTTT.

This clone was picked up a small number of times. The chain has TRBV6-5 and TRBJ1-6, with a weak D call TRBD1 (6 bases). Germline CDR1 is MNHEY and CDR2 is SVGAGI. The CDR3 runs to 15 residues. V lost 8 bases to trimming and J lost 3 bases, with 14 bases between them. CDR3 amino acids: CASEQGAVYNSPLHF. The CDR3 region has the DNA TGTGCCAGCGAACAGGGAGCGGTCTATAATTCACCCCTCCACTTT.

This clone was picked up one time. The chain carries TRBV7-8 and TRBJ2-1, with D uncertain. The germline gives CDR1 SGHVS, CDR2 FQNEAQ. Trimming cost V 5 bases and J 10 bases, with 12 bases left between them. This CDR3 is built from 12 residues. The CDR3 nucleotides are TGTGCCAGCAGCCGCTACGTGAGGGAGCAGTTCTTC. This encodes CASSRYVREQFF.

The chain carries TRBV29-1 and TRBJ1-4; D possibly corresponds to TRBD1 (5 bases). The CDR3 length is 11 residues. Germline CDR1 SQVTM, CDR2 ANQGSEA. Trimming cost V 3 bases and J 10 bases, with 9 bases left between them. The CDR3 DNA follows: TGCAGCGTTGATTCAGGGAGAAAACTGTTTTTT. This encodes CSVDSGRKLFF. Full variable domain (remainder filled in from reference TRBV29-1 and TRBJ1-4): SAVISQKPSRDICQRGTSLTIQCQVDSQVTMMFWYRQQPGQSLTLIATANQGSEATYESGFVIDKFPISRPNLTFSTLTVSNMSPEDSSIYLCSVDSGRKLFFGSGTQLSVL.

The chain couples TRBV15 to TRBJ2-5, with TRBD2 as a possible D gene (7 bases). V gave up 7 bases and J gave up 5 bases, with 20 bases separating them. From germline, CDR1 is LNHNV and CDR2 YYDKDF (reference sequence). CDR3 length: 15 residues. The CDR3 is CATTGRTAFLETQYF. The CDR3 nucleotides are TGTGCCACCACCGGGAGGACAGCGTTTTTGGAGACCCAGTACTTC.

The CDR3 loop reads CASSRRKEGQNYEQYF. CDR3 in DNA: TGTGCCAGCAGTCGTCGGAAGGAGGGGCAGAACTACGAGCAGTACTTC. V gene TRBV28 combines with J gene TRBJ2-7; D is possibly TRBD2 (6 bases). Germline-derived CDR1 and CDR2 are MDHEN and SYDVKM. V gave up 5 bases and J gave up 3 bases, with 20 bases separating them. CDR3 length equals 16 residues.

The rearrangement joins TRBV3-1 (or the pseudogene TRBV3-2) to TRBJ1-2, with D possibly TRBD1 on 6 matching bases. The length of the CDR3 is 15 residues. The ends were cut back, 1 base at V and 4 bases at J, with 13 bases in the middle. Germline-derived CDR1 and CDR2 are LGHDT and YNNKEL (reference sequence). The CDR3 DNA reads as TGTGCCAGCAGCCAAGCGGAGGGGGGTGGCTATGGCTACACCTTC. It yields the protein CASSQAEGGGYGYTF.

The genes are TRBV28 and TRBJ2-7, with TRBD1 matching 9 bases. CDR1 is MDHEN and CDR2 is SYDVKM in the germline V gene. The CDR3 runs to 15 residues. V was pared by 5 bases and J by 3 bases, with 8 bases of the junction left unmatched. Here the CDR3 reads CASSDPGQGYYEQYF. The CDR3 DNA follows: TGTGCCAGCAGTGACCCGGGACAGGGATACTACGAGCAGTACTTC.

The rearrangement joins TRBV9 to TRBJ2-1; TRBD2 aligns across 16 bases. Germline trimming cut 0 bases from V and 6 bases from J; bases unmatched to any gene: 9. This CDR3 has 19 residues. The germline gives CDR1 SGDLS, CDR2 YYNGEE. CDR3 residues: CASSVEGGLAGGPVNEQFF. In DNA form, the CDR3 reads TGTGCCAGCAGCGTAGAGGGGGGACTAGCGGGAGGGCCGGTCAATGAGCAGTTCTTC.

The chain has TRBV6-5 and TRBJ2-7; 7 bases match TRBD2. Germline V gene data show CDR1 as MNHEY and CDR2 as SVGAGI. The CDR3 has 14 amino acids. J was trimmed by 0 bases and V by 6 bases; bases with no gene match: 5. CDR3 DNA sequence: TGTGCCAGCAGGATAGCGGGTTCCTCCTACGAGCAGTACTTC. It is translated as CASRIAGSSYEQYF.